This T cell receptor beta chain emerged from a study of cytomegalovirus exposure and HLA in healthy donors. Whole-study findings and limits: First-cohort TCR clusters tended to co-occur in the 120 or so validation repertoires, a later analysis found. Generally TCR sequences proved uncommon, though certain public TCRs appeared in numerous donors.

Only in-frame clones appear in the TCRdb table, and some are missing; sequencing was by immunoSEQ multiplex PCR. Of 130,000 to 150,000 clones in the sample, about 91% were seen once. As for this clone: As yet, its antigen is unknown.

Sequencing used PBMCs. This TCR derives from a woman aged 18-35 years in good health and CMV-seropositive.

Written as DNA, the CDR3 is TGCGCCAGCAGCCAAGACGGGCAGATAGCGGGGGCCACAGATACGCAGTATTTT. Translating it yields CASSQDGQIAGATDTQYF. The chain has TRBV4-3 and TRBJ2-3, with TRBD2 matching over 9 bases. V gave up 0 bases and J gave up 2 bases; unmatched junction bases: 9. The CDR3 consists of 18 residues. In germline, CDR1 is LGHNA, CDR2 YSLEER.